These 10 T cell receptor beta chains share one sample of origin, sequenced in a study of T-cell reconstitution after alpha-beta-depleted transplantation in children. Unique molecular identifiers were built into the TCRbeta library. TCRdb analysed the PCR reads with MiXCR anew, one entry per CDR3 protein. The table has about 610,000 distinct CDR3 sequences, 10% seen once; the top ten hold less than 4.5%. The material was PBMCs from the stem cell graft donor, obtained from the stem cell graft. The receptors were gathered from a human donor who donated a stem cell graft to a child with acute myeloid leukemia.

This clonotype was recorded at least ten times. This chain uses TRBV10-3 with TRBJ2-5; no firm D call. Per germline, CDR1 ENHRY and CDR2 SYGVKD. With 6 bases removed from V and 2 bases from J, the gap between germline ends came to 7 bases. This CDR3 has 12 amino acids. This chain's CDR3 is CAIRSAQETQYF. For the CDR3, the DNA is TGTGCCATCAGGTCGGCGCAAGAGACCCAGTACTTC.

The chain carries TRBV19 and TRBJ2-7; D tentatively reads TRBD1 or TRBD2 (5 bases each). The CDR3 sequence is 13 residues long. The germline CDR1 and CDR2 sequences are LNHDA and SQIVND (reference sequence). Trimming shortened V by 7 bases and J by 0 bases, and 10 bases separated the two germline ends. The chain's CDR3 is CASNGGNSYEQYF. The CDR3 DNA sequence: TGTGCCAGTAATGGGGGAAACTCCTACGAGCAGTACTTC.

This clonotype was counted only a few times. The V call is TRBV20-1, the J call TRBJ2-1; 9 bases are a match to TRBD1. Trimming took 3 bases from V and 7 from J; bases not matched to a gene: 13. CDR1 DFQATT and CDR2 SNEGSKA come from the germline V gene (reference sequence). The CDR3 runs to 16 residues. CDR3 sequence reads: CSAREARDRVSNEQFF. CDR3 nucleotide sequence: TGCAGTGCTAGGGAAGCCCGGGACAGGGTCTCAAATGAGCAGTTCTTC.

CDR3 protein: CASSHPRTGKSGELFF. The CDR3 nucleotides are TGCGCCAGCAGCCATCCCCGGACAGGAAAATCCGGGGAGCTGTTTTTT. The chain links TRBV4-3 to TRBJ2-2; the match to TRBD1 covers 7 bases. V shed 3 bases, J shed 6 bases, and the junction held 10 bases outside the gene matches. Per germline, CDR1 LGHNA and CDR2 YSLEER. The CDR3 totals 16 residues.

This clonotype has just a few counts. The chain recombines TRBV5-1 with TRBJ1-6; D might be TRBD1 (5 bases). Germline V gene lookup returns CDR1 SGHRS and CDR2 YFSETQ. The ends were cut back, 2 bases at V and 9 bases at J, with 21 bases in the middle. The CDR3 covers 17 residues. The CDR3: CASSLEVSGQGRSPLHF. CDR3 coding DNA: TGCGCCAGCAGCTTAGAGGTTAGCGGGCAGGGTCGTTCACCCCTCCACTTT.

J is TRBJ1-1 and V is TRBV27; 7 bases align to TRBD1. The CDR3 extends over 16 amino acids. J lost 4 bases, V lost 5 bases, and 13 bases had no gene match. Germline assignment: CDR1 MNHEY and CDR2 SMNVEV (reference sequence). The DNA for the CDR3 is TGTGCCAGCAGTGTGAGACAGGGCGGTGGGGCCACTGAAGCTTTCTTT. Protein product: CASSVRQGGGATEAFF.

This clonotype has at least ten counts. This chain joins TRBV6-2 or TRBV6-3 and TRBJ2-1, with 10 bases lining up with TRBD1. Looked up from germline, CDR1 is MNHEY and CDR2 is SVGEGT. V was clipped by 4 bases and J by 3 bases; unmatched bases: 15. The CDR3 runs to 19 residues. The CDR3 DNA is TGTGCCAGCAGTTCGACAGGGGGCCTGAGCGGGAGACTCTACAATGAGCAGTTCTTC. This codes for CASSSTGGLSGRLYNEQFF.

The rearrangement links TRBV12-3 or TRBV12-4 to TRBJ1-5, with 9 bases lining up with TRBD1. The CDR3 is 16 residues long. V lost 6 bases, J lost 4 bases, and 10 bases stayed unmatched. The CDR3 nucleotides are TGTGCCAGCAGCTTTACCGGGACAGGGAGGAATCAGCCCCAGCATTTT. Its translation: CASSFTGTGRNQPQHF.

This sequence joins TRBV20-1 and TRBJ2-7, with 13 bases lining up with TRBD2. Per germline, CDR1 DFQATT and CDR2 SNEGSKA (reference sequence). With V trimmed by 6 bases and J by 1 base, 6 bases remained unmatched. CDR3 size: 15 residues. CDR3 residues: CSAETSGRSSYEQYF. As DNA, the CDR3 is TGCAGTGCGGAGACTAGCGGGAGGTCTTCCTACGAGCAGTACTTC.

The CDR3 bases are TGCAGCGTTCTAGCGGGAGGCTCCTACGAGCAGTACTTC. It codes for CSVLAGGSYEQYF. J is TRBJ2-7 and V is TRBV29-1; TRBD2 matches 11 bases. The V gene's germline CDR1 is SQVTM and CDR2 ANQGSEA. This CDR3 spans 13 amino acids. J was trimmed by 0 bases and V by 5 bases; bases with no gene match: 0.